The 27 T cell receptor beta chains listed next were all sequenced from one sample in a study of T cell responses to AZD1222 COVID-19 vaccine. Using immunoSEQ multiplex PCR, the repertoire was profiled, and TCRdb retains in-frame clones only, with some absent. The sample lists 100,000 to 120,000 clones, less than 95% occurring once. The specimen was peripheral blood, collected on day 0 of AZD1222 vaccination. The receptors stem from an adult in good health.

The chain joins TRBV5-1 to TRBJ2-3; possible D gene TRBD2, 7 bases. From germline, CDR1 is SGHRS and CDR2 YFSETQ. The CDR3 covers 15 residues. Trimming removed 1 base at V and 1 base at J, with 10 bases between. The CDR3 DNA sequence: TGCGCCAGCAGCTTGCTCGGGGGGCGCACAGATACGCAGTATTTT. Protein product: CASSLLGGRTDTQYF.

The CDR3 protein is CASSLFFGIGGSNTEAFF. The CDR3 coding sequence is TGTGCCAGCAGTTTATTTTTCGGAATCGGTGGATCGAACACTGAAGCTTTCTTT. The rearrangement uses TRBV28 and TRBJ1-1; unclear D gene. The V and J ends lost 1 base and 1 base respectively, with 19 bases between them. Germline CDR1 and CDR2: MDHEN and SYDVKM. This CDR3 region has 18 residues.

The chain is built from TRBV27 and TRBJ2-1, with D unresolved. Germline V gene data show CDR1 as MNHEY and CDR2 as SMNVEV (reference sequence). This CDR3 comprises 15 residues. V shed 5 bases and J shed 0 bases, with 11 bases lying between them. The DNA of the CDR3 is TGTGCCAGCAGTCCCACGGGCAGCTCCTACAATGAGCAGTTCTTC. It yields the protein CASSPTGSSYNEQFF.

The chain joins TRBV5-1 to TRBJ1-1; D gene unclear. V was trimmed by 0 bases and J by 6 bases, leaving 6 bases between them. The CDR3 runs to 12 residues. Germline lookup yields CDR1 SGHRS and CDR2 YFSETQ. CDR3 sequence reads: CASSLGQAEAFF. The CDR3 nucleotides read TGCGCCAGCAGCTTGGGGCAGGCTGAAGCTTTCTTT.

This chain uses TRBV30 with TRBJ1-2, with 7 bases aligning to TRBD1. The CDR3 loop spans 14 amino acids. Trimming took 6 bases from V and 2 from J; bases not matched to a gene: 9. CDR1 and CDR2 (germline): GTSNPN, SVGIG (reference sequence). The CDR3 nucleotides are TGTGCCTGCCCGGGACAGAGACTAAACTATGGCTACACCTTC. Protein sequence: CACPGQRLNYGYTF.

Here the CDR3 DNA reads TGTGCCAGTAGTGCCCGACAGGGAACAACTGAAGCTTTCTTT. Its protein product is CASSARQGTTEAFF. This chain connects TRBV19 to TRBJ1-1, with 7 bases matching TRBD1. This CDR3 region has 14 residues. J gave up 5 bases and V 5 bases, and 8 bases lay outside the gene matches. Germline V gives CDR1 LNHDA, CDR2 SQIVND (reference sequence).

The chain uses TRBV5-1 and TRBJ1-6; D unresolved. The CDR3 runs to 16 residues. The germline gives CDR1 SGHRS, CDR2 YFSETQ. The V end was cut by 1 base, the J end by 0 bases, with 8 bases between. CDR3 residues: CASSLTDSSYNSPLHF. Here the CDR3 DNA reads TGCGCCAGCAGCTTGACGGATAGCTCCTATAATTCACCCCTCCACTTT.

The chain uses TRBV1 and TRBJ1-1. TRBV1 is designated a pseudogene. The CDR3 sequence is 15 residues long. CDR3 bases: TGCACCAGCAGCCAAGATCCATCGGGGAACACTGAAGCTTTCTTT. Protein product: CTSSQDPSGNTEAFF.

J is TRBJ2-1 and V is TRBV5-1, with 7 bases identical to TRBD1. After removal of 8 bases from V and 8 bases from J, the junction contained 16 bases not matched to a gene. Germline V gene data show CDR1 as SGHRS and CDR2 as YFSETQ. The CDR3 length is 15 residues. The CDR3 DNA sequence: TGCGCCAGTCGCGGGCTTGACAGGGTTTTCGATGAGCAGTTCTTC. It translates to CASRGLDRVFDEQFF.

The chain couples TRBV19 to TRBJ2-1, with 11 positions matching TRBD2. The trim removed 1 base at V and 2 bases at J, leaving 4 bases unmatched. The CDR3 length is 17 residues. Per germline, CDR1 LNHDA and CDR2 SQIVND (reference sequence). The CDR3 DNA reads TGTGCCAGTAGTATAGCTAGCGGGGGGACAACCTACAATGAGCAGTTCTTC. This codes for CASSIASGGTTYNEQFF.

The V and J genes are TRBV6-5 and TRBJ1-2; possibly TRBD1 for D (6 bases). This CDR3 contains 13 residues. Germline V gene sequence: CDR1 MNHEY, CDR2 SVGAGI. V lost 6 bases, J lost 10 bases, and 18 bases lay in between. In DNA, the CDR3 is TGTGCCAGCAGCGAGACTTCGGGACAAACCTACACCTTC. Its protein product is CASSETSGQTYTF.

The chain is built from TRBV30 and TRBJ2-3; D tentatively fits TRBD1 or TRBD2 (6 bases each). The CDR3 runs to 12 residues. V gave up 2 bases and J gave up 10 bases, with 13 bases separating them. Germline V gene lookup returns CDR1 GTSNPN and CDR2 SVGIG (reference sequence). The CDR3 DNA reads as TGTGCCTGGAGTCAAGGGGGGTTTGCGCAGTATTTT. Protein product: CAWSQGGFAQYF.

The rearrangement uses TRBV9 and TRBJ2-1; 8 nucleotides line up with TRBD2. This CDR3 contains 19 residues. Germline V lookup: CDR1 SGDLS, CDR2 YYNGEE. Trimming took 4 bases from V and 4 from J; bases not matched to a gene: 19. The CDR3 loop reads CASSSPQGSGGPSYNEQFF. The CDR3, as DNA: TGTGCCAGCAGCTCCCCCCAAGGGAGCGGGGGACCCTCTTACAATGAGCAGTTCTTC.

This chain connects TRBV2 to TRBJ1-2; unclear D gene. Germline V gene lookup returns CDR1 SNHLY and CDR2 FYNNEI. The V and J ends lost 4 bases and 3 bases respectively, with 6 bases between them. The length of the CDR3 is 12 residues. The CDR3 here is CASSARDYGYTF. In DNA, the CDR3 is TGTGCCAGCAGTGCTAGGGACTATGGCTACACCTTC. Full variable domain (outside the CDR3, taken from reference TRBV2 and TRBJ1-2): EPEVTQTPSHQVTQMGQEVILRCVPISNHLYFYWYRQILGQKVEFLVSFYNNEISEKSEIFDDQFSVERPDGSNFTLKIRSTKLEDSAMYFCASSARDYGYTFGSGTRLTVV.

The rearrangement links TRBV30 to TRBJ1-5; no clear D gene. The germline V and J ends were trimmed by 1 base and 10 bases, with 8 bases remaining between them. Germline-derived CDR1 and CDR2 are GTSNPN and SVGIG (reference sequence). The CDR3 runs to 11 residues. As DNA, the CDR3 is TGTGCCTGGAGTGGGGGAGGTCCCCAGCATTTT. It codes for CAWSGGGPQHF.

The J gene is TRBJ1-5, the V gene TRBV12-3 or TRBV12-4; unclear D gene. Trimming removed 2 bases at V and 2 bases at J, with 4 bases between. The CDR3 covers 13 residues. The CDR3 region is CASSLNRNQPQHF. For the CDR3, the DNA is TGTGCCAGCAGTTTAAACCGCAATCAGCCCCAGCATTTT.

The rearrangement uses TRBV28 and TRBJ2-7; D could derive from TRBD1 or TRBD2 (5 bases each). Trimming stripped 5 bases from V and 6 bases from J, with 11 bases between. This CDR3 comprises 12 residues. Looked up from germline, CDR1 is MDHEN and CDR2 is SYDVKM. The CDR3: CASSVGTREQYF. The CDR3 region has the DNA TGTGCCAGCAGTGTAGGGACGCGCGAGCAGTACTTC.

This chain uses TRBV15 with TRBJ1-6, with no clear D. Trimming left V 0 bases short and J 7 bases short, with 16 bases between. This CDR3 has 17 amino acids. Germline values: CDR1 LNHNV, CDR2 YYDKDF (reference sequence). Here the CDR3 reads CATSRDLVNSRNSPLHF. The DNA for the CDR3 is TGTGCCACCAGCAGAGATCTAGTGAACTCCCGAAATTCACCCCTCCACTTT.

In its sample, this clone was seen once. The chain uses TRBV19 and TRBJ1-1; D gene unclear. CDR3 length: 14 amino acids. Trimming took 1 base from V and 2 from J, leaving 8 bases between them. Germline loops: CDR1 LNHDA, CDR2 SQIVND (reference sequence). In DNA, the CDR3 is TGTGCCAGTAGTATAGCAAGCGGTAACACTGAAGCTTTCTTT. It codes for CASSIASGNTEAFF.

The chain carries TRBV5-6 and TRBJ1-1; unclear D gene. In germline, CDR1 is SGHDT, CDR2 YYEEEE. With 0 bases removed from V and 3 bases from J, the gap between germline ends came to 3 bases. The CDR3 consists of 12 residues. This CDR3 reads CASSLGDTEAFF. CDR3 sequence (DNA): TGTGCCAGCAGCTTGGGGGACACTGAAGCTTTCTTT.

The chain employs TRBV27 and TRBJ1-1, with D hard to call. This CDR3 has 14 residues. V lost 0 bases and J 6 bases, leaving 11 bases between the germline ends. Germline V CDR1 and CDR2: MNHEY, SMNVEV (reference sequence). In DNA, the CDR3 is TGTGCCAGCAGTTTATCGGTGGGTGAGGCTGAAGCTTTCTTT. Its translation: CASSLSVGEAEAFF.

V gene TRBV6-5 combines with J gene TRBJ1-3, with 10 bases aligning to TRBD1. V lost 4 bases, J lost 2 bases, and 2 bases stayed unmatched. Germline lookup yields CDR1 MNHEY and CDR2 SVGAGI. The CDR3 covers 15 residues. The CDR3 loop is CASSWTGGTGNTIYF. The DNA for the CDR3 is TGTGCCAGCAGTTGGACAGGGGGAACTGGAAACACCATATATTTT.

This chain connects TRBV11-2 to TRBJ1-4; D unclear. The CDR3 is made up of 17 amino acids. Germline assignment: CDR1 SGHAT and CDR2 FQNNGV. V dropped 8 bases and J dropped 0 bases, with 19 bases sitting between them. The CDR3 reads CASASLKKNSTNEKLFF. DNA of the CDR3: TGTGCCAGCGCATCACTAAAAAAAAACTCAACTAATGAAAAACTGTTTTTT.

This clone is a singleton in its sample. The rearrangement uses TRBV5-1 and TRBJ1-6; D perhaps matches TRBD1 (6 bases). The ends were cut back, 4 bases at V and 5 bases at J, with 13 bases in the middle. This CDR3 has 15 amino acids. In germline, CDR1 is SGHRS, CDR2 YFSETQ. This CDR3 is CASSLRTADNSPLHF. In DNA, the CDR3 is TGCGCCAGCAGCCTCCGGACAGCTGATAATTCACCCCTCCACTTT.

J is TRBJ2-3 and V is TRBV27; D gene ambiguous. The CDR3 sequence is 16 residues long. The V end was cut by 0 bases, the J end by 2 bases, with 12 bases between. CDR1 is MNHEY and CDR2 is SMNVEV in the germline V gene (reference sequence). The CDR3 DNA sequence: TGTGCCAGCAGTTTATCAGGCGCCAGTTTCACAGATACGCAGTATTTT. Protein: CASSLSGASFTDTQYF.

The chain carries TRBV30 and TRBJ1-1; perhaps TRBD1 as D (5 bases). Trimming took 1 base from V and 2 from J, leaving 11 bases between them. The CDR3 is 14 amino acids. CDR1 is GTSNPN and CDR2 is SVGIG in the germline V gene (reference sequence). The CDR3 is CAWSEWGINTEAFF. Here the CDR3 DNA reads TGTGCCTGGAGTGAGTGGGGGATAAACACTGAAGCTTTCTTT.

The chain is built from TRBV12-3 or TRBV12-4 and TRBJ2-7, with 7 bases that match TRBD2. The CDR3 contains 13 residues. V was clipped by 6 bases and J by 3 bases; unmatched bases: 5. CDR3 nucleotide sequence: TGTGCCAGCAGCCACGGCGGGAGCTACGAGCAGTACTTC. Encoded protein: CASSHGGSYEQYF.